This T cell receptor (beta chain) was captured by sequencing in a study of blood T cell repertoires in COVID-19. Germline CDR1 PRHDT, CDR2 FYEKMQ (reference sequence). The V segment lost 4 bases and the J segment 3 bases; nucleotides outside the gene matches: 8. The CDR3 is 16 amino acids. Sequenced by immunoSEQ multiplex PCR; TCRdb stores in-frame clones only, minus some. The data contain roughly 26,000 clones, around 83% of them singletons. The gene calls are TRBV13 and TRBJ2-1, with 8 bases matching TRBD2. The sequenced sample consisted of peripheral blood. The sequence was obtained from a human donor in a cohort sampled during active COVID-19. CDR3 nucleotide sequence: TGTGCCAGCAGCTCTCACGGCGGGGGGAACTACAATGAGCAGTTCTTC. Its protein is CASSSHGGGNYNEQFF.